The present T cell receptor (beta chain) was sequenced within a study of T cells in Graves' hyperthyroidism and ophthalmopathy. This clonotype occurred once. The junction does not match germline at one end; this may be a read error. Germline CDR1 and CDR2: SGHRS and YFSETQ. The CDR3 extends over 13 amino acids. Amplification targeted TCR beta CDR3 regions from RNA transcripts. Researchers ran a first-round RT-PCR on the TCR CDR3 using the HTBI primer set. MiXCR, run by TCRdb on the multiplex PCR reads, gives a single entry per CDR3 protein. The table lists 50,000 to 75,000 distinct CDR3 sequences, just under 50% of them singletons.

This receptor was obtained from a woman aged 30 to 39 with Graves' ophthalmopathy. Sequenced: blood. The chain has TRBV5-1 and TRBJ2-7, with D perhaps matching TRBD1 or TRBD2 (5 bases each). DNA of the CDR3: TGCGCCAGCAGCTTTCAGGGTCCCGGGGAGCTGTACTTC. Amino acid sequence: CASSFQGPGELYF.